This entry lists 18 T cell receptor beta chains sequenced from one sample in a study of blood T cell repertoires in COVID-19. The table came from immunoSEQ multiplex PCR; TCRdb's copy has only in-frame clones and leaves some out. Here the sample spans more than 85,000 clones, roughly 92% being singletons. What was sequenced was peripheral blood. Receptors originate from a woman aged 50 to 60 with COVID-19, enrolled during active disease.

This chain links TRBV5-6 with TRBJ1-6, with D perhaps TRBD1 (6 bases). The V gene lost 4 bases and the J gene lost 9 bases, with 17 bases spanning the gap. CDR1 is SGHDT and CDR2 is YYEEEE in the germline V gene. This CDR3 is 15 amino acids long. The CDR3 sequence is CASSAGGANRSPLHF. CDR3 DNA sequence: TGTGCCAGCAGCGCGGGGGGGGCGAATCGTTCACCCCTCCACTTT. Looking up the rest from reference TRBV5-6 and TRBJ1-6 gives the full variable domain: DAGVTQSPTHLIKTRGQQVTLRCSPKSGHDTVSWYQQALGQGPQFIFQYYEEEERQRGNFPDRFSGHQFPNYSSELNVNALLLGDSALYLCASSAGGANRSPLHFGNGTRLTVT.

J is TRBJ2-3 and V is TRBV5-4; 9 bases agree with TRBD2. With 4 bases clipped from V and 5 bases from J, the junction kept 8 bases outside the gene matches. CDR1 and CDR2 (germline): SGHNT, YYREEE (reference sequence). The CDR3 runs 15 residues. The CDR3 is CASSELAGFGDTQYF. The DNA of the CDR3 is TGTGCCAGCAGCGAACTAGCGGGTTTTGGAGATACGCAGTATTTT.

CDR3 nucleotide sequence: TGTGCCAGCAGTGATCACAGGTTGGGGGAAGCTTTCTTT. Amino acids: CASSDHRLGEAFF. V gene TRBV2 combines with J gene TRBJ1-1; D may be TRBD1 (5 bases). The V end was cut by 3 bases, the J end by 8 bases, with 13 bases between. The CDR3 spans 13 residues. The germline gives CDR1 SNHLY, CDR2 FYNNEI.

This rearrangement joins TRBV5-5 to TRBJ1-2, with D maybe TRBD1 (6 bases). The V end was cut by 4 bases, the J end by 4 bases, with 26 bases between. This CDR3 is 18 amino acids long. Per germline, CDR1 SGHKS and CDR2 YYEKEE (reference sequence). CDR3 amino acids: CASSLGQSWILLSYGYTF. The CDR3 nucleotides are TGTGCCAGCAGCCTGGGACAATCCTGGATCCTCTTAAGCTATGGCTACACCTTC.

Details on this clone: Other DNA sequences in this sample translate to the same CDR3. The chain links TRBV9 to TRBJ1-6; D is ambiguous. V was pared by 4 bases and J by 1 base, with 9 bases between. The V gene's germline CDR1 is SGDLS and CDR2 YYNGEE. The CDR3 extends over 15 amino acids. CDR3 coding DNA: TGTGCCAGCAGCCCCCCGGGTTCCTATAATTCACCCCTCCACTTT. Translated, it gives CASSPPGSYNSPLHF.

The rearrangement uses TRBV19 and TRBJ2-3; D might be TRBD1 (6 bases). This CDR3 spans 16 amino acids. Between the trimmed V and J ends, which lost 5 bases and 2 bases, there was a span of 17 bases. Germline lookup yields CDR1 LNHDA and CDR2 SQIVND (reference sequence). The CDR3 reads CASSARDKGFTDTQYF. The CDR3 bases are TGTGCCAGTAGTGCCCGGGACAAGGGTTTCACAGATACGCAGTATTTT. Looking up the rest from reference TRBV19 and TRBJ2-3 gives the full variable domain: DGGITQSPKYLFRKEGQNVTLSCEQNLNHDAMYWYRQDPGQGLRLIYYSQIVNDFQKGDIAEGYSVSREKKESFPLTVTSAQKNPTAFYLCASSARDKGFTDTQYFGPGTRLTVL.

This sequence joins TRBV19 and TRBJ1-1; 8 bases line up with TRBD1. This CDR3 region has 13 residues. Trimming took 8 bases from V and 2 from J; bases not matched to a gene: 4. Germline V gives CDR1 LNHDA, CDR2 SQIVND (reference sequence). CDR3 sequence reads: CASYTGGNTEAFF. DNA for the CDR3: TGTGCCAGTTATACAGGGGGTAACACTGAAGCTTTCTTT.

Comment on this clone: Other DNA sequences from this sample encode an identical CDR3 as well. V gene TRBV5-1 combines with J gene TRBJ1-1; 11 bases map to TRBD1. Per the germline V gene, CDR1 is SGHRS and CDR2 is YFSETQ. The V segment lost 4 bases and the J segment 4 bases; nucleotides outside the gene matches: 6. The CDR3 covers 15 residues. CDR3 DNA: TGCGCCAGCAGCCCCACCGGGACAGGGGGCACTGAAGCTTTCTTT. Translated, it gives CASSPTGTGGTEAFF.

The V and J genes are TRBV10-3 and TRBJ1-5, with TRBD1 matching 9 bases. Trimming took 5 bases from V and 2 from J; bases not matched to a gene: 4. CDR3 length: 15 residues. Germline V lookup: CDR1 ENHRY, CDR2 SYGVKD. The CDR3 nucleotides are TGTGCCATCAGTCGGACAGGGGAGGGCAATCAGCCCCAGCATTTT. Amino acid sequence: CAISRTGEGNQPQHF.

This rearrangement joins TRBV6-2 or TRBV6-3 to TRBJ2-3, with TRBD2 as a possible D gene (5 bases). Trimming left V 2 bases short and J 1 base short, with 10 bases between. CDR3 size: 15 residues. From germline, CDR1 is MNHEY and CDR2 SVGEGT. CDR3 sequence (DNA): TGTGCCAGCAGTTACACCAGTAGCGGCACAGATACGCAGTATTTT. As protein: CASSYTSSGTDTQYF.

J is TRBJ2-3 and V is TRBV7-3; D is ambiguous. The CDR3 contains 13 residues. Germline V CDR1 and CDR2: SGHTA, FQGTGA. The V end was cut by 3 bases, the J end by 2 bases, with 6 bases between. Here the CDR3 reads CASSFTATDTQYF. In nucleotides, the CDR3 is TGTGCCAGCAGCTTTACTGCCACAGATACGCAGTATTTT.

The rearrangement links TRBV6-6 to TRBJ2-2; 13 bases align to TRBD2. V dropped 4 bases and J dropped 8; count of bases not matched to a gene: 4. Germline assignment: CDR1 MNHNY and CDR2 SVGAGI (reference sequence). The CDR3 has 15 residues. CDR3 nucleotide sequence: TGTGCCAGCAGTTTAGGACTAGCGGGGGCAGGGGAGCTGTTTTTT. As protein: CASSLGLAGAGELFF.

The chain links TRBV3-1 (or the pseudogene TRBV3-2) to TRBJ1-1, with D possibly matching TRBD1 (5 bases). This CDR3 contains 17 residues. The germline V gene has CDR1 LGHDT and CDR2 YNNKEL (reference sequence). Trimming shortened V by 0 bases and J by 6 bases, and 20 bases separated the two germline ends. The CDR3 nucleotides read TGTGCCAGCAGCCAAGATGACACGGGGGGACTGGGCCCTGAAGCTTTCTTT. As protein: CASSQDDTGGLGPEAFF.

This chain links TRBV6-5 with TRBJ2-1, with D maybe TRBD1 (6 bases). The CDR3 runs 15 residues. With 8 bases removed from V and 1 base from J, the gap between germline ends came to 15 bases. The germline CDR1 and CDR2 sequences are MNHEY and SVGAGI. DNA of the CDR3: TGTGCCAGCCTCCTCGGACAGCGTTCCTACAATGAGCAGTTCTTC. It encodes CASLLGQRSYNEQFF.

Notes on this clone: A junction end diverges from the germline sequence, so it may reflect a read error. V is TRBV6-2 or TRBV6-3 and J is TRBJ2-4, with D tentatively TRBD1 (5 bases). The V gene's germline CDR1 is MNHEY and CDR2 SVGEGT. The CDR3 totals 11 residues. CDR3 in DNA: TGTGCCAGCAGTTCAGGACACACTCCGGACTTC. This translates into CASSSGHTPDF.

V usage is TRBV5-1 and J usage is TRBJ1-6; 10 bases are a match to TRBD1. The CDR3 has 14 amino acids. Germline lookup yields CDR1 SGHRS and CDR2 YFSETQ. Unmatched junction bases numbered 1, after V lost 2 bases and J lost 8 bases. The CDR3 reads CASSFGTGDSPLHF. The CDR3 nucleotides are TGCGCCAGCAGCTTCGGGACAGGGGATTCACCCCTCCACTTT.

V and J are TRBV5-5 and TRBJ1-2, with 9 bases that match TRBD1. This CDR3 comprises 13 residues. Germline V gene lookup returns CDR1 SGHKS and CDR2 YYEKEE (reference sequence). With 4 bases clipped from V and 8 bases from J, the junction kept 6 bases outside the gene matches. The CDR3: CASSIGQGSGYTF. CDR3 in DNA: TGTGCCAGCAGCATCGGACAGGGGTCCGGCTACACCTTC. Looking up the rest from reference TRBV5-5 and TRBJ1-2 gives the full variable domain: DAGVTQSPTHLIKTRGQQVTLRCSPISGHKSVSWYQQVLGQGPQFIFQYYEKEERGRGNFPDRFSARQFPNYSSELNVNALLLGDSALYLCASSIGQGSGYTFGSGTRLTVV.

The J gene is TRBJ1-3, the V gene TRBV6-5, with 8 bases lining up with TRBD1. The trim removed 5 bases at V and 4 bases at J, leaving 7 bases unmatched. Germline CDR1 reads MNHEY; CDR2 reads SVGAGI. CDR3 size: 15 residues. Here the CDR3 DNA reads TGTGCCAGCAGTCCAGGGGGCTCCTTCGGAAACACCATATATTTT. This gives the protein CASSPGGSFGNTIYF.